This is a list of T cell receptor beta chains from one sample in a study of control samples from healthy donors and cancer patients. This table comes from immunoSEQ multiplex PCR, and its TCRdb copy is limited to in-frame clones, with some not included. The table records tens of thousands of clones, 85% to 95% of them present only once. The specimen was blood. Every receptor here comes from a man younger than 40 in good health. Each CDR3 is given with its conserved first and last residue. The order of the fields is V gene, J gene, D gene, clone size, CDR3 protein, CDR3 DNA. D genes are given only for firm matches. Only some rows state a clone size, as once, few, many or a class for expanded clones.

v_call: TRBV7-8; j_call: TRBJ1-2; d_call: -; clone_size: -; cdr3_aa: CASSLEREGSYGYTF; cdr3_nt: TGTGCCAGCAGCTTAGAGCGCGAGGGGAGCTATGGCTACACCTTC
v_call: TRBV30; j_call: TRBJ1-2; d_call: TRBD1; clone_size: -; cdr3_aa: CAWRDLPGQGVGEFTF; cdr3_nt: TGTGCCTGGAGAGACCTCCCGGGACAGGGGGTAGGAGAGTTCACCTTC
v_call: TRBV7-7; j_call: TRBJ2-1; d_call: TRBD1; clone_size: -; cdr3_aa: CASSWGQSSYNEQFF; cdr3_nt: TGTGCTAGCAGCTGGGGACAGAGCTCCTACAATGAGCAGTTCTTC
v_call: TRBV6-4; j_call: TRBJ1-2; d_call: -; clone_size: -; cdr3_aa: CASSSGHITGGYTF; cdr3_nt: TGTGCCAGCAGCTCGGGACATATTACGGGCGGCTACACCTTC
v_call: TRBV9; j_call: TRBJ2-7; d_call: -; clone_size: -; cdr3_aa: CASSVRPNSLDEQYF; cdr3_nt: TGTGCCAGCAGCGTACGGCCCAACAGTCTTGACGAGCAGTACTTC
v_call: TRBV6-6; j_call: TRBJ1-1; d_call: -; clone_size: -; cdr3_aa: CASRTAQGNTEAFF; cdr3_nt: TGTGCCAGCAGAACCGCCCAGGGAAACACTGAAGCTTTCTTT
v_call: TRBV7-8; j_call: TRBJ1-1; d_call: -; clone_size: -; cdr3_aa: CASSPLATGTEAFF; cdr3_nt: TGTGCCAGCAGCCCACTTGCCACTGGCACTGAAGCTTTCTTT
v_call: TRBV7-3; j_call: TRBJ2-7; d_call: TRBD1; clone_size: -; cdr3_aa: CASSPGQGANEQYF; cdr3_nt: TGTGCCAGCAGCCCGGGACAGGGTGCCAACGAGCAGTACTTC
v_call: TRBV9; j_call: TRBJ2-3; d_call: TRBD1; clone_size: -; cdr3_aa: CASSVVGGGSILDTQYF; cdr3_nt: TGTGCCAGCAGCGTAGTAGGGGGCGGATCTATTTTGGATACGCAGTATTTT
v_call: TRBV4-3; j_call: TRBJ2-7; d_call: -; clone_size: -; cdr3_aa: CASSQDRGSYEQYF; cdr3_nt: TGCGCCAGCAGCCAAGATCGGGGTTCCTACGAGCAGTACTTC
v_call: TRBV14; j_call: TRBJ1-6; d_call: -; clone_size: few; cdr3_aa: CASSPTGYNSPLHF; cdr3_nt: TGTGCCAGCAGCCCGACAGGTTATAATTCACCCCTCCACTTT
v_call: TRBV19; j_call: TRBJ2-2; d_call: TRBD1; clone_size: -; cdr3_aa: CASKQGQGNTGELFF; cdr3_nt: TGTGCCAGTAAACAGGGACAGGGGAACACCGGGGAGCTGTTTTTT
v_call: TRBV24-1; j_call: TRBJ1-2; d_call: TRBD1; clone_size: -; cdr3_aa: CATSQGAHEGYTF; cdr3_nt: TGTGCCACCTCGCAGGGGGCGCATGAGGGCTACACCTTC